The clone carrying this TCR beta chain was observed many times. The data stem from a study of regulatory T cells in long-lasting Graves disease. V gave up 3 bases and J gave up 3 bases, with 12 bases separating them. Germline V gives CDR1 MNHNS, CDR2 SASEGT. This CDR3 is 14 amino acids long. The sample's time point: persistent/refractory GD, antithyroid drugs over 5 years with positive TRAb. Extracted PBMC RNA gave rise to the TCR library. Construction of the TCR beta libraries employed iRepertoire HTBI primers in conjunction with Arm-PCR of CDR3 regions. TCRdb re-analysed the multiplex PCR reads in MiXCR, keeping a single row per CDR3 protein. Counted here are more than 350,000 distinct CDR3 sequences, 21% occurring once; the ten biggest clones make up roughly an eighth.

Sequenced material: peripheral blood mononuclear cells (PBMCs), taken when the disease was refractory, from a patient treated with antithyroid drugs. The sequence came from a female donor with Graves disease. V and J are TRBV6-1 and TRBJ2-7, with D perhaps matching TRBD1 (5 bases). CDR3 in amino acids: CASSDADINYEQYF. The CDR3 coding sequence is TGTGCCAGCAGTGACGCGGACATCAACTACGAGCAGTACTTC.